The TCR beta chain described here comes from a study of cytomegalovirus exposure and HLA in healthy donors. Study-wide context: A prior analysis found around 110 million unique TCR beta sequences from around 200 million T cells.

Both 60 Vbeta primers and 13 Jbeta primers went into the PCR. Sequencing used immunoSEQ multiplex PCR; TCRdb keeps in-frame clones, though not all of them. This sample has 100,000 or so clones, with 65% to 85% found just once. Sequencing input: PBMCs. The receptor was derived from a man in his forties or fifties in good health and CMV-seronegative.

CDR3 loop: CASSPERLRYGYTF. Written as DNA, the CDR3 is TGTGCCAGCAGCCCCGAACGGCTGAGGTATGGCTACACCTTC. The chain combines TRBV6-5 with TRBJ1-2; D unresolved. Looked up from germline, CDR1 is MNHEY and CDR2 is SVGAGI. Trimming removed 6 bases at V and 5 bases at J, with 16 bases between. The length of the CDR3 is 14 residues.